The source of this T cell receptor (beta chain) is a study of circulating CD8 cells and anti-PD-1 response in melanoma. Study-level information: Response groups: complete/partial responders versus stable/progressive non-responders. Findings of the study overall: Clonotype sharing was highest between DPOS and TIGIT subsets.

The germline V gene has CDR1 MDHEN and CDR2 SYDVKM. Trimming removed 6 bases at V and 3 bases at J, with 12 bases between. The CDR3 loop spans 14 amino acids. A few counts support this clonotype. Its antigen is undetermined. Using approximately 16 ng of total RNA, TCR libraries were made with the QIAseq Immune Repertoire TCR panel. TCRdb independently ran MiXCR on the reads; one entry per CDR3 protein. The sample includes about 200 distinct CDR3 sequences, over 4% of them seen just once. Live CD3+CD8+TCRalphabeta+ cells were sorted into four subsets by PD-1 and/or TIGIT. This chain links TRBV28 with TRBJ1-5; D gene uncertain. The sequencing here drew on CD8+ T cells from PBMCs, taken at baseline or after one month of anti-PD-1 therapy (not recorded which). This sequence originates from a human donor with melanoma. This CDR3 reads CASRTRGNNQPQHF. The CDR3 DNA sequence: TGTGCCAGCAGAACGCGGGGAAACAATCAGCCCCAGCATTTT.